Given below is one T cell receptor (beta chain) in context. This CDR3 is built from 16 residues. V dropped 1 base and J dropped 2; count of bases not matched to a gene: 5. Germline V lookup: CDR1 SGHVS, CDR2 FQNEAQ. cDNA molecules, individually, were tagged with unique molecular identifiers. TCRdb itself ran the 5' RACE reads through MiXCR, one entry per CDR3 protein. The sample holds 35,000 to 45,000 distinct CDR3 sequences, approximately 10% seen once. The data were taken from a study of early T cells in non-severe SARS-CoV-2 infection. The J gene is TRBJ2-7, the V gene TRBV7-8; TRBD2 matches at 10 bases. This receptor was identified in an adult who was a healthcare worker with PCR-confirmed SARS-CoV-2 infection or an uninfected control (not recorded which). Source material: whole blood. CDR3 sequence (DNA): TGTGCCAGCAGCTTAGGGTGGCTAGCGGGGGCCTACGAGCAGTACTTC. It codes for CASSLGWLAGAYEQYF. Together with reference TRBV7-8 and TRBJ2-7, the CDR3 gives the full variable domain: GAGVSQSPRYKVAKRGQDVALRCDPISGHVSLFWYQQALGQGPEFLTYFQNEAQLDKSGLPSDRFFAERPEGSVSTLKIQRTQQEDSAVYLCASSLGWLAGAYEQYFGPGTRLTVT.